This T cell receptor beta chain was recorded in a study of control samples from healthy donors and cancer patients. Assay used: immunoSEQ multiplex PCR; TCRdb lists only in-frame clones, some missing. The top ten hold less than 25% of the sample, which has tens of thousands of clones, 65% to 80% seen once. The CDR3 totals 17 residues. V shed 3 bases, J shed 2 bases, and the junction held 7 bases outside the gene matches. CDR1 and CDR2 from the germline V gene are KGHDR and SFDVKD. Only one count was recorded for this clone. The rearrangement links TRBV24-1 to TRBJ1-5; 9 bases line up with TRBD1. Sequencing used PBMCs. The receptor's source is a man in his sixties with head and neck cancer. CDR3 DNA: TGTGCCACCAGTGATCCTCAGACAGGGGGGGGCAATCAGCCCCAGCATTTT. The encoded protein is CATSDPQTGGGNQPQHF.